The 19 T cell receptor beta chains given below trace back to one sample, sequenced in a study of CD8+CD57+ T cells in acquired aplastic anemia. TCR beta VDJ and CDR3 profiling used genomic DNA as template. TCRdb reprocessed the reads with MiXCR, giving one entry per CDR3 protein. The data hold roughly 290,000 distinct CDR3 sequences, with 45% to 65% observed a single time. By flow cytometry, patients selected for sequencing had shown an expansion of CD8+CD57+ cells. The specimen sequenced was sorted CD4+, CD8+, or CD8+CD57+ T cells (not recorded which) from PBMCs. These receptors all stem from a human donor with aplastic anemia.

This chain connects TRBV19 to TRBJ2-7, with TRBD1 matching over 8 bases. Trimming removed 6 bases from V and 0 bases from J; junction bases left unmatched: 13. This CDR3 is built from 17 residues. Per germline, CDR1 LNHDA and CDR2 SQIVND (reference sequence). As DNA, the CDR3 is TGTGCCAGTAGGTATCCGGGACAGGATCGTAGCTCCTACGAGCAGTACTTC. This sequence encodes CASRYPGQDRSSYEQYF.

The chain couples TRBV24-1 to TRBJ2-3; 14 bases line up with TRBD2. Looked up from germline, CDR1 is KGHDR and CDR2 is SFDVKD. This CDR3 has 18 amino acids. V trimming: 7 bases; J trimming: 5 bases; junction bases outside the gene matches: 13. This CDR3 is CATSVAKGLAGVRDTQYF. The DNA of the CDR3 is TGTGCCACCAGCGTTGCGAAGGGACTAGCGGGAGTAAGAGATACGCAGTATTTT.

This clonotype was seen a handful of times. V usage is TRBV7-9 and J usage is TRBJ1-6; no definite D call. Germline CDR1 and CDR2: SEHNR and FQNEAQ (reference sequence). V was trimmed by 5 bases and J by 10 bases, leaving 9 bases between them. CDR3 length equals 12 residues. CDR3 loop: CASSNESSPLHF. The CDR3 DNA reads TGTGCCAGCAGCAACGAGAGCTCACCCCTCCACTTT.

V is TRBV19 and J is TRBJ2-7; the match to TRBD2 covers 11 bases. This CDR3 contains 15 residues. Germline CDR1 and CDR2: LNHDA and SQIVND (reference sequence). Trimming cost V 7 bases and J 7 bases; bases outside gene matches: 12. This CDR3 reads CASMKTSGSRNEQYF. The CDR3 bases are TGTGCCAGTATGAAAACTAGCGGGAGTCGGAATGAGCAGTACTTC.

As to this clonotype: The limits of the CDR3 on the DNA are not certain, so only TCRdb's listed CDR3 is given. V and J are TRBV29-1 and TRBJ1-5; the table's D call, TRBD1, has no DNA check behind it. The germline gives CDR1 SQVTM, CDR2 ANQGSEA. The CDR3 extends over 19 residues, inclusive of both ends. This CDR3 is CSAGAASEKLFFGSGTQHF.

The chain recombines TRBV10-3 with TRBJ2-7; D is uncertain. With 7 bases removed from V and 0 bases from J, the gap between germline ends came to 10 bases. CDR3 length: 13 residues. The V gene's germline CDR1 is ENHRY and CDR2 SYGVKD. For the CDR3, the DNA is TGTGCCATCACACACGGTAGCTCCTACGAGCAGTACTTC. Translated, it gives CAITHGSSYEQYF.

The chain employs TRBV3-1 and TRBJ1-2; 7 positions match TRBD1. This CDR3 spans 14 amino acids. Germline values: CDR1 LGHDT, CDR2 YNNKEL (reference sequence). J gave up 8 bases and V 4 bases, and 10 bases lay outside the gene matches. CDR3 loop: CASSPRDSRSGYTF. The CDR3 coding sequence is TGTGCCAGCAGCCCGCGGGACAGCCGATCCGGCTACACCTTC.

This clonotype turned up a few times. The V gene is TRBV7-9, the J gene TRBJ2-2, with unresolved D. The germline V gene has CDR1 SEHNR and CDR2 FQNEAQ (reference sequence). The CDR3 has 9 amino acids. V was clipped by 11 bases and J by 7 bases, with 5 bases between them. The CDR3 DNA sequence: TGTGCCGGGGACGGGGAGCTGTTTTTT. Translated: CAGDGELFF.

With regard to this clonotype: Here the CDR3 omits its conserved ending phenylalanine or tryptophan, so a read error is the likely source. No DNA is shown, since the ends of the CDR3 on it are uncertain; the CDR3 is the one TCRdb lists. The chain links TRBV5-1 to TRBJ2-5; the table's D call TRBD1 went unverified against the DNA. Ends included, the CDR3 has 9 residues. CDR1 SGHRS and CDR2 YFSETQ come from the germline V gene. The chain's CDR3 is CASSSTGTD.

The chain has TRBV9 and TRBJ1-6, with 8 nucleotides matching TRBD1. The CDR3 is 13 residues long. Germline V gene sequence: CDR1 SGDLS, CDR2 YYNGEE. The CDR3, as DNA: TGTGCTTCAGGGGGCAGCTATAATTCACCCCTCCACTTT. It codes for CASGGSYNSPLHF.

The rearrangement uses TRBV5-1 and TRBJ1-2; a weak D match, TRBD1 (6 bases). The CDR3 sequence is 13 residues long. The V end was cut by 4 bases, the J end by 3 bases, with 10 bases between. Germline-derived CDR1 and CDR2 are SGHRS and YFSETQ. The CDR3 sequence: CASSPGQYYGYTF. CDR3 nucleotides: TGCGCCAGCAGCCCAGGACAGTACTATGGCTACACCTTC.

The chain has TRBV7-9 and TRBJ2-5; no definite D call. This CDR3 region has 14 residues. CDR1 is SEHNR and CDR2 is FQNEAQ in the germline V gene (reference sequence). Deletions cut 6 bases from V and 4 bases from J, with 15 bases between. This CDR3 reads CASSFGRAPETQYF. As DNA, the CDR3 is TGTGCCAGCAGTTTTGGTAGGGCCCCAGAGACCCAGTACTTC.

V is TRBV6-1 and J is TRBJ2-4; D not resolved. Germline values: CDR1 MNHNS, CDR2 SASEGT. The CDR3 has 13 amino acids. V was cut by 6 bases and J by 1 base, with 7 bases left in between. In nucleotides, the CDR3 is TGTGCCAGCAGAGGGTCGGCCAAAAACATTCAGTACTTC. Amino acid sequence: CASRGSAKNIQYF.

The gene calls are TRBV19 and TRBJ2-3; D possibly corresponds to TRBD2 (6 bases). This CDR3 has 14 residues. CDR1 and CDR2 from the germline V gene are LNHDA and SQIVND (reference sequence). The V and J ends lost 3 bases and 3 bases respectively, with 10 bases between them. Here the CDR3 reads CASSMAGQTDTQYF. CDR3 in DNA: TGTGCCAGTAGTATGGCGGGGCAAACAGATACGCAGTATTTT. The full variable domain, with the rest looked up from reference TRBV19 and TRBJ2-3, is DGGITQSPKYLFRKEGQNVTLSCEQNLNHDAMYWYRQDPGQGLRLIYYSQIVNDFQKGDIAEGYSVSREKKESFPLTVTSAQKNPTAFYLCASSMAGQTDTQYFGPGTRLTVL.

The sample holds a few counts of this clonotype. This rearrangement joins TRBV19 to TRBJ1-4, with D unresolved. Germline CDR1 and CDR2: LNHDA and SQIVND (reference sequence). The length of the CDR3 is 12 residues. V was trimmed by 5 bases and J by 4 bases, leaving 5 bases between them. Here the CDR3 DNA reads TGTGCCAGTAGTCACAGTAATGAAAAACTGTTTTTT. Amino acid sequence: CASSHSNEKLFF.

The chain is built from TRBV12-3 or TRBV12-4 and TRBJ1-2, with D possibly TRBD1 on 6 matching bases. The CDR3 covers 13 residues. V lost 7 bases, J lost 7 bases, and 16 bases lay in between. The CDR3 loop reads CASMALGGLGYTF. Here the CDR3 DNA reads TGTGCCAGCATGGCTTTGGGGGGGCTTGGCTACACCTTC.

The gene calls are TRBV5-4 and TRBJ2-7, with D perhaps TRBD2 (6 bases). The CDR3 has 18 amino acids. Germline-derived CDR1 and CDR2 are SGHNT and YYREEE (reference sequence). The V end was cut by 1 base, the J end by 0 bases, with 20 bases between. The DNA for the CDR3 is TGTGCCAGCAGCTTGATACTTGTGGGGGGTAGCGGCTCCTACGAGCAGTACTTC. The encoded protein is CASSLILVGGSGSYEQYF.

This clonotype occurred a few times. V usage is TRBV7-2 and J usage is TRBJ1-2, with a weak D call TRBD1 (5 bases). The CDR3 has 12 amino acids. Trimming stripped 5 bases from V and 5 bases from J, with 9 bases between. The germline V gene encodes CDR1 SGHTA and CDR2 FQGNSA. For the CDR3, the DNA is TGTGCCAGCAGCCGGGACCCGTATGGCTACACCTTC. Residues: CASSRDPYGYTF.

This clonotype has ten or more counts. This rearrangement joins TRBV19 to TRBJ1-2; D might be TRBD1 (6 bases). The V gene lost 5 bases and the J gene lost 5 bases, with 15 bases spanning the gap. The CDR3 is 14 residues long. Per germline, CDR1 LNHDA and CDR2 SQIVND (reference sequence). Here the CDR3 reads CASSVSGTRYGYTF. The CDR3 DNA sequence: TGTGCCAGTAGTGTCTCCGGGACACGTTATGGCTACACCTTC. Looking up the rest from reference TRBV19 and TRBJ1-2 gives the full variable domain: DGGITQSPKYLFRKEGQNVTLSCEQNLNHDAMYWYRQDPGQGLRLIYYSQIVNDFQKGDIAEGYSVSREKKESFPLTVTSAQKNPTAFYLCASSVSGTRYGYTFGSGTRLTVV.